This T cell receptor beta chain was sequenced during a study of control samples from healthy donors and cancer patients. The protocol was immunoSEQ multiplex PCR, while the TCRdb copy is restricted to in-frame clones and leaves out a portion. The sample comprises approximately 230,000 clones, 82% of which are singletons, and roughly 13% rests with the top ten. The CDR3 is made up of 15 amino acids. J was trimmed by 6 bases and V by 3 bases; bases with no gene match: 7. Germline CDR1 reads WNHNN; CDR2 reads SYGVQD (reference sequence). V usage is TRBV10-1 and J usage is TRBJ1-5; 8 positions agree with TRBD1. Sequenced material: PBMCs. The receptor's source is a woman aged 60 to 75 with lung cancer. DNA for the CDR3: TGCGCCAGCAGTGATCTTCAGGGGGCAGGTCAGCCCCAGCATTTT. This translates into CASSDLQGAGQPQHF.